A selection of T cell receptor beta chains follows, all from one sample in a study of vaccination and CD4 T cells after COVID-19. MiXCR, applied by TCRdb to the PCR reads, yields one record per CDR3 protein. The data contain approximately 13,000 distinct CDR3 sequences, approximately 62% of them singletons. These TCRs are of unknown antigen specificity. The source material was CD4+ T cells from blood, cultured in vitro. These receptor sequences come from a human donor who had recovered from COVID-19. Both conserved end residues are part of each CDR3. Each record gives: CDR3 protein, CDR3 DNA, clone size, J gene, V gene, D gene. The D gene is left open where the match is weak. Clone size is not always given. Where it is, it says once, few, many or a class for expanded clones.

CASSYTSGIPTDTQYF TGTGCCAGCAGCTACACTAGCGGGATACCTACAGATACGCAGTATTTT . TRBJ2-3 TRBV7-9 TRBD2
CSAPKGGQGTNYGYTF TGCAGTGCCCCAAAGGGGGGACAGGGTACAAACTATGGCTACACCTTC . TRBJ1-2 TRBV20-1 TRBD1
CASSQVVAGPNTIYF TGCGCCAGCAGCCAAGTAGTTGCAGGGCCAAACACCATATATTTT . TRBJ1-3 TRBV4-1 .
CATSTGTRNTGELFF TGTGCCACCAGCACAGGGACGCGGAACACCGGGGAGCTGTTTTTT few TRBJ2-2 TRBV24-1 .
CASSSLGRGSLNEQFF TGTGCCAGCAGCTCCTTGGGCCGCGGGAGTTTGAATGAGCAGTTCTTC once TRBJ2-1 TRBV7-2 TRBD2
CASSFLLGHTEAFF TGTGCCAGCAGCTTTCTTCTCGGACACACTGAAGCTTTCTTT . TRBJ1-1 TRBV7-2 .
CASSLASSYNEQFF TGTGCCAGCAGCTTAGCGAGCTCCTACAATGAGCAGTTCTTC . TRBJ2-1 TRBV7-2 .
CSATSGRGYEQYF TGCAGTGCTACTAGCGGGAGGGGGTACGAGCAGTACTTC . TRBJ2-7 TRBV20-1 TRBD2
CASSSGTSGWADTQYF TGTGCCAGTAGTTCGGGGACTAGCGGGTGGGCAGATACGCAGTATTTT once TRBJ2-3 TRBV19 TRBD2
CSLTGAAMVGNSPLHF TGCAGTCTGACAGGGGCCGCAATGGTCGGTAATTCACCCCTCCACTTT . TRBJ1-6 TRBV20-1 TRBD1
CASSSGTRRYEQYF TGTGCCAGCAGTTCTGGGACAAGGCGCTACGAGCAGTACTTC . TRBJ2-7 TRBV27 .
CASRDEAGPEETQYF TGTGCCAGCAGAGACGAAGCGGGCCCAGAAGAGACCCAGTACTTC few TRBJ2-5 TRBV6-1 .
CASSLQVSNQPQHF TGTGCCAGCAGTTTACAGGTCAGCAATCAGCCCCAGCATTTT . TRBJ1-5 TRBV12-3/TRBV12-4 .
CSARNSGRDTDTQYF TGCAGTGCTAGAAATAGCGGGAGGGACACAGATACGCAGTATTTT . TRBJ2-3 TRBV20-1 TRBD2
CASAGIGSQPQHF TGTGCCAGTGCAGGGATTGGGAGCCAGCCCCAGCATTTT . TRBJ1-5 TRBV19 .
CAIRRENGYTF TGTGCCATCCGGAGGGAGAATGGCTACACCTTC . TRBJ1-2 TRBV12-3/TRBV12-4 .
CATSRDRIVGGLSYEQYF TGTGCCACCAGCAGAGATCGGATCGTAGGCGGCCTCTCCTACGAGCAGTACTTC few TRBJ2-7 TRBV15 .
CASSLAARENYGYTF TGTGCCAGCAGCTTGGCCGCCCGAGAGAACTATGGCTACACCTTC . TRBJ1-2 TRBV5-8 .
CASRDRGWNTEAFF TGTGCCAGCCGAGACAGGGGGTGGAACACTGAAGCTTTCTTT . TRBJ1-1 TRBV6-1 TRBD1
CASSPEGGYGYTF TGCGCCAGCAGCCCCGAAGGGGGTTATGGCTACACCTTC . TRBJ1-2 TRBV5-1 .
CSARRIAGWSNQPQHF TGCAGTGCTAGAAGAATAGCCGGTTGGAGTAATCAGCCCCAGCATTTT few TRBJ1-5 TRBV20-1 .
CASSDRDKGPLHF TGTGCCAGCTCAGACAGGGATAAAGGACCCCTCCACTTT . TRBJ1-6 TRBV27 TRBD1
CAISWTSGSTDTQYF TGTGCCATCAGTTGGACTAGCGGGAGCACAGATACGCAGTATTTT . TRBJ2-3 TRBV10-3 TRBD2
CASRLGRSTDTQYF TGTGCCAGCAGACTCGGACGGAGCACAGATACGCAGTATTTT few TRBJ2-3 TRBV6-2/TRBV6-3 .
CASRVDRNSNQPQHF TGTGCCAGCAGGGTCGACAGAAATAGCAATCAGCCCCAGCATTTT . TRBJ1-5 TRBV6-1 .
CASTREGRDEQYF TGTGCCAGCACGCGGGAGGGCAGAGACGAGCAGTACTTC . TRBJ2-7 TRBV2 TRBD2
CASSYPRQGGSPHRVNTEAFF TGTGCCAGCAGTTACCCACGACAGGGAGGATCCCCCCATCGGGTGAACACTGAAGCTTTCTTT few TRBJ1-1 TRBV27 TRBD1
CASSYYGQGANYGYTF TGTGCCAGCAGTTACTACGGACAGGGGGCGAACTATGGCTACACCTTC . TRBJ1-2 TRBV6-5 TRBD1
CSARDRDRANQPQHF TGCAGTGCTAGAGATCGGGACAGGGCGAATCAGCCCCAGCATTTT . TRBJ1-5 TRBV20-1 TRBD1
CATSDHGMGPDEQYF TGTGCCACCAGTGATCACGGGATGGGACCGGACGAGCAGTACTTC . TRBJ2-7 TRBV24-1 .
CASSRSTGSGANVLTF TGTGCCAGCAGCCGCTCTACAGGCTCCGGGGCCAACGTCCTGACTTTC . TRBJ2-6 TRBV7-3 .
CSAREQGEDYGYTF TGCAGTGCTCGAGAACAGGGTGAGGACTATGGCTACACCTTC once TRBJ1-2 TRBV20-1 .
CASKFGQGSDEQYF TGTGCCAGCAAATTTGGACAGGGTAGCGACGAGCAGTACTTC . TRBJ2-7 TRBV6-1 TRBD1
CASSEYGGIWTQYF TGTGCCAGCAGTGAATATGGCGGGATATGGACCCAGTACTTC . TRBJ2-5 TRBV25-1 .
CSARAQTGSSYEQYF TGCAGTGCTAGAGCTCAGACAGGGAGCTCCTACGAGCAGTACTTC few TRBJ2-7 TRBV20-1 TRBD1
CASSFRTGVNSPLHF TGTGCCAGCAGTTTTCGGACAGGAGTTAATTCACCCCTCCACTTT . TRBJ1-6 TRBV27 TRBD1
CASSSTGTAEHYGYTF TGTGCCAGCAGTTCCACCGGGACAGCCGAACACTATGGCTACACCTTC . TRBJ1-2 TRBV28 TRBD1
CASSLPDNSPLHF TGTGCCAGCAGTCTACCCGATAATTCACCCCTCCACTTT . TRBJ1-6 TRBV28 .
CASSPGGSRSYEQYF TGTGCCAGCAGCCCCGGGGGTAGCCGGTCCTACGAGCAGTACTTC few TRBJ2-7 TRBV6-1 .
CASSLVELEPLHF TGTGCCAGCAGCTTAGTGGAGTTGGAGCCCCTCCACTTT . TRBJ1-6 TRBV7-2 .
CASGVAGSNTQYF TGTGCCAGCGGAGTAGCGGGGTCAAATACGCAGTATTTT . TRBJ2-3 TRBV27 TRBD2
CASSEGRNALGNAIYF TGTGCCAGCAGTGAAGGGCGGAATGCTCTGGGAAACGCCATATATTTT . TRBJ1-3 TRBV6-1 .
CSARGGLAGVEQYF TGCAGTGCTAGAGGGGGACTAGCGGGAGTCGAGCAGTACTTC . TRBJ2-7 TRBV20-1 TRBD2
CASSCSTGGYEQYF TGTGCCAGCAGTTGCTCGACAGGGGGCTACGAGCAGTACTTC . TRBJ2-7 TRBV6-2/TRBV6-3 TRBD1
CSARVQGPDEQYF TGCAGTGCTAGGGTCCAGGGGCCCGACGAGCAGTACTTC . TRBJ2-7 TRBV20-1 .
CSARDFVLGTSREQYF TGCAGTGCTAGAGATTTTGTTCTTGGGACTAGTCGCGAGCAGTACTTC . TRBJ2-7 TRBV20-1 TRBD2
CASTLSTNTGELFF TGTGCCAGCACGCTAAGCACAAACACCGGGGAGCTGTTTTTT . TRBJ2-2 TRBV7-3 .